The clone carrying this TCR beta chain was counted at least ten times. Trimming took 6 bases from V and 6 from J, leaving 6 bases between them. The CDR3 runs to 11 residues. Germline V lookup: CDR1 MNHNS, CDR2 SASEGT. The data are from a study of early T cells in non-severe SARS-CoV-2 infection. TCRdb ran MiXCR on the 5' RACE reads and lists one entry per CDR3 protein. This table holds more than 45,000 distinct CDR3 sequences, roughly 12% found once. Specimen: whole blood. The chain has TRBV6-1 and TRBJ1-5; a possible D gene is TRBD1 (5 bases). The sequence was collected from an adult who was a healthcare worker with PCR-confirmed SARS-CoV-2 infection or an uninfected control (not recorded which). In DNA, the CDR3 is TGTGCCAGCAGCCAGGGTCAGCCCCAGCATTTT. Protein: CASSQGQPQHF.